This T cell receptor (beta chain) was captured in a study of blood T cell repertoires in COVID-19. Study-level information: In each case, the material was cDNA or gDNA derived from T cells, B-cell-depleted T cells, or PBMCs.

This clone was seen a few times. Method: immunoSEQ multiplex PCR; TCRdb's copy keeps in-frame clones and lacks some. This sample yields about 210,000 clones, of which 65% to 90% are seen a single time; about 9% belongs to the top ten. Germline lookup yields CDR1 MNHEY and CDR2 SVGAGI. CDR3 length: 13 amino acids. Trimming at V came to 8 bases and at J to 1 base, leaving 4 bases not matched to a gene. Sequenced input: peripheral blood. J is TRBJ1-1 and V is TRBV6-5; 7 nucleotides line up with TRBD1. The receptor was derived from a man between 45 and 60 years old with active or convalescent COVID-19. CDR3 in amino acids: CASHRGANTEAFF. CDR3 in DNA: TGTGCCAGCCACAGGGGTGCGAACACTGAAGCTTTCTTT.